The 31 T cell receptor beta chains below all came from one sample that was sequenced in a study of T cell clonality in common variable immunodeficiency. Profiling relied on immunoSEQ multiplex PCR, and the TCRdb table lists in-frame clones only, not all of them. The sample is made up of approximately 40,000 clones, none counted only once. Specimen: peripheral blood mononuclear cells. Source of these receptors: a person aged 18-69 years in good health.

This clone was detected many times. From the germline J gene comes the end of the CDR3, since the read stops 3 residues before it. The gene calls are TRBV20-1 and TRBJ2-5; D perhaps matches TRBD1 (5 bases). The CDR3 covers 14 residues. The V gene's germline CDR1 is DFQATT and CDR2 SNEGSKA (reference sequence). The germline V and J ends were trimmed by 2 bases and 3 bases, with 13 bases remaining between them. The sequenced CDR3 bases are TGCAGTGCTAGATTAGGCAGGGCAAAAGAGACC. It specifies CSARLGRAKET. The full CDR3 sequence reads CSARLGRAKETQYF.

This clone came up many times. The read gets to within 3 residues of the CDR3 end, and the germline J gene fills in the rest. The V call is TRBV5-1, the J call TRBJ2-5; 13 bases map to TRBD2. CDR3 length: 15 residues. Germline lookup yields CDR1 SGHRS and CDR2 YFSETQ. Partial CDR3 DNA: TGCGCCAGCAGCTTGTGGACTAGCGGGGGTGGAACC. The encoded protein is CASSLWTSGGGT. The CDR3, in full, reads CASSLWTSGGGTQYF.

Concerning this clone: The CDR3 end lies 3 residues beyond the end of the read and is filled in from the germline J gene. The chain uses TRBV5-1 and TRBJ1-4, with 10 bases identical to TRBD1. CDR3 length equals 15 residues. Germline CDR1 SGHRS, CDR2 YFSETQ. The ends lost 1 base at V and 8 bases at J; junction bases unmatched: 5. CDR3 loop: CASSLLGQGNEKLFF. CDR3 DNA, as far as it was read: TGCGCCAGCAGCTTGTTGGGACAGGGGAACGAAAAA. The full variable domain, completed using reference TRBV5-1 and TRBJ1-4, is KAGVTQTPRYLIKTRGQQVTLSCSPISGHRSVSWYQQTPGQGLQFLFEYFSETQRNKGNFPGRFSGRQFSNSRSEMNVSTLELGDSALYLCASSLLGQGNEKLFFGSGTQLSVL.

This clone has ten or more counts. From the germline J gene comes the end of the CDR3, since the read stops 3 residues before it. V is TRBV18 and J is TRBJ2-1, with 13 bases aligning to TRBD2. Germline assignment: CDR1 KGHSH and CDR2 LQKENI. This CDR3 has 17 amino acids. Trimming at V came to 3 bases and at J to 6 bases, leaving 8 bases not matched to a gene. The CDR3 sequence is CASSPSVGLAGFNEQFF. The DNA read from the CDR3 is TGTGCCAGCTCACCTTCTGTGGGACTAGCGGGATTCAATGAG.

This clone came up many times. The CDR3 goes on 3 residues after the read ends, and that part is filled in from the germline J gene. This chain uses TRBV11-2 with TRBJ2-1; 10 nucleotides agree with TRBD1. The CDR3 consists of 14 residues. V lost 6 bases to trimming and J lost 7 bases; unmatched junction nucleotides: 6. Germline lookup yields CDR1 SGHAT and CDR2 FQNNGV. Partial CDR3 DNA: TGTGCCAGCAGGAAGGGACAGGGGTTTAATGAG. Translated: CASRKGQGFNE. The complete CDR3 reads CASRKGQGFNEQFF.

Many counts were recorded for this clone. The read ends 3 residues shy of where the CDR3 ends; the end is completed using the germline J gene. The rearrangement links TRBV4-1 to TRBJ2-3; 14 bases line up with TRBD2. The junction had 11 bases not matched to a gene; V was cut back by 4 bases and J by 5 bases. The germline gives CDR1 MGHRA, CDR2 YSYEKL. The CDR3 length is 18 residues. The CDR3 bases that were read are TGCGCCAGCAGCCCGGGTCCGGGACTAGCGGGAGCCGGAGATACG. Residues: CASSPGPGLAGAGDT. The full CDR3 is CASSPGPGLAGAGDTQYF.

This clone was found many times. Sequencing ends 3 residues short of the CDR3 end; the germline J gene provides the rest. The V call is TRBV30, the J call TRBJ2-3; a weak D match, TRBD1 (5 bases). The CDR3 is 13 amino acids. Germline assignment: CDR1 GTSNPN and CDR2 SVGIG (reference sequence). V dropped 5 bases and J dropped 3 bases, with 12 bases sitting between them. CDR3 region: CAWCLQVTDTQYF. CDR3 DNA, as far as it was read: TGTGCCTGGTGCTTACAGGTAACAGATACG.

Ten or more counts support this clone. From the germline J gene comes the end of the CDR3, since the read stops 3 residues before it. This chain joins TRBV6-1 and TRBJ1-2, with D possibly matching TRBD1 (5 bases). With 1 base removed from V and 5 bases from J, the gap between germline ends came to 14 bases. The CDR3 length is 15 residues. From germline, CDR1 is MNHNS and CDR2 SASEGT. The CDR3 loop is CASSEVEGLPYGYTF. The CDR3 DNA, read in part, is TGTGCCAGCAGTGAAGTTGAGGGGCTGCCGTATGGC.

This clone was seen repeatedly, ten times or more. The read halts 3 residues ahead of the CDR3 end, with the missing end drawn from the germline J gene. This chain uses TRBV7-6 with TRBJ2-1; 8 bases are shared with TRBD2. V gave up 5 bases and J gave up 1 base; unmatched junction bases: 7. The CDR3 length is 16 residues. The germline gives CDR1 SGHVS, CDR2 FNYEAQ. CDR3 DNA, as far as it was read: TGTGCCAGCAGCCCGAGCGGGAGTAGGTCCTACAATGAG. Its translation: CASSPSGSRSYNE. The whole CDR3 sequence is CASSPSGSRSYNEQFF. The full variable domain, in which reference TRBV7-6 and TRBJ2-1 provide the parts outside the CDR3, is GAGVSQSPRYKVTKRGQDVALRCDPISGHVSLYWYRQALGQGPEFLTYFNYEAQQDKSGLPNDRFSAERPEGSISTLTIQRTEQRDSAMYRCASSPSGSRSYNEQFFGPGTRLTVL.

This clone occurred many times. The read ends 3 residues early relative to the CDR3; the germline J gene fills the gap. The gene calls are TRBV30 and TRBJ2-1; 9 positions match TRBD2. Germline V gene data show CDR1 as GTSNPN and CDR2 as SVGIG (reference sequence). The CDR3 runs 12 residues. This CDR3 is CAYSGRRGEQFF. The CDR3 bases that were read are TGTGCATATAGCGGGAGACGCGGTGAG.

Many counts were recorded for this clone. Read sequence stops 3 residues before the CDR3 end, and the germline J gene provides the missing end. The V gene is TRBV19, the J gene TRBJ1-1, with D uncertain. Trimming removed 4 bases at V and 4 bases at J, with 7 bases between. The germline gives CDR1 LNHDA, CDR2 SQIVND (reference sequence). This CDR3 is built from 12 residues. This chain's CDR3 is CASSNKGTEAFF. The DNA read from the CDR3 is TGTGCCAGTAGTAACAAGGGCACTGAA.

This clone was seen many times. The read finishes 3 residues shy of the CDR3 end, and the germline J gene is used to complete it. V usage is TRBV5-6 and J usage is TRBJ1-2; D not certain. Germline lookup yields CDR1 SGHDT and CDR2 YYEEEE. The CDR3 covers 13 residues. Trimming took off 0 bases at V and 7 bases at J, with 10 bases between the two ends. The part of the CDR3 DNA that was read is TGTGCCAGCAGCTTGGGGGCGGGGAGTGGC. Translation gives CASSLGAGSG. The CDR3, in full, reads CASSLGAGSGYTF.

The sample holds many counts of this clone. Sequencing ends 3 residues short of the CDR3 end; the germline J gene provides the rest. This chain uses TRBV10-3 with TRBJ1-1, with D perhaps TRBD1 (5 bases). Trimming took off 2 bases at V and 1 base at J, with 14 bases between the two ends. From germline, CDR1 is ENHRY and CDR2 SYGVKD. There are 16 residues in the CDR3. CDR3 DNA (partial): TGTGCCATCAGTGAGATCCGAACAGGAGGGAACACTGAA. As protein: CAISEIRTGGNTE. The CDR3 reads in full as CAISEIRTGGNTEAFF.

This clone showed up many times. The read terminates 3 residues before the CDR3 end, so the remaining end is supplied by the germline J gene. The chain employs TRBV5-5 and TRBJ1-5; 10 bases match TRBD1. The germline CDR1 and CDR2 sequences are SGHKS and YYEKEE (reference sequence). With 4 bases clipped from V and 4 bases from J, the junction kept 2 bases outside the gene matches. CDR3 length: 14 amino acids. CDR3 loop: CASSLDRGNQPQHF. The sequenced CDR3 bases are TGTGCCAGCAGCCTGGACAGGGGGAATCAGCCC. The entire variable domain, with the rest obtained from reference TRBV5-5 and TRBJ1-5, is as follows: DAGVTQSPTHLIKTRGQQVTLRCSPISGHKSVSWYQQVLGQGPQFIFQYYEKEERGRGNFPDRFSARQFPNYSSELNVNALLLGDSALYLCASSLDRGNQPQHFGDGTRLSIL.

This clone was detected a few times. The read comes to an end 3 residues before the CDR3 does, leaving the germline J gene to fill in the end. The V call is TRBV19, the J call TRBJ2-5; D gene uncertain. CDR1 and CDR2 from the germline V gene are LNHDA and SQIVND (reference sequence). V was pared by 6 bases and J by 5 bases, with 19 bases between. This CDR3 spans 15 amino acids. The CDR3 sequence: CASSSDGLPRETQYF. CDR3 DNA, as far as it was read: TGTGCCAGTAGCTCCGACGGATTGCCGCGGGAGACC.

This clone has a count of ten or more. CDR3 bases read: TGTGCCAGCAGTGAAAGGGGGACGTGGGCGGGAGGTGAGGGGGAGACC. Translating it yields CASSERGTWAGGEGET. In full, the CDR3 is CASSERGTWAGGEGETQYF. V gene TRBV6-1 combines with J gene TRBJ2-5; 8 bases match TRBD2. The read comes to an end 3 residues before the CDR3 does, leaving the germline J gene to fill in the end. Trimming at V came to 2 bases and at J to 5 bases, leaving 19 bases not matched to a gene. Germline V gene lookup returns CDR1 MNHNS and CDR2 SASEGT. CDR3 size: 19 residues.

The table lists this clone with many counts. The read gets to within 3 residues of the CDR3 end, and the germline J gene fills in the rest. The chain employs TRBV2 and TRBJ1-2; D unresolved. Germline CDR1 SNHLY, CDR2 FYNNEI. The length of the CDR3 is 11 residues. Incomplete CDR3 DNA: TGTGCCAGCAGTGAGTCCCTCGGC. Translating it yields CASSESLG. In full, the CDR3 reads CASSESLGYTF.

As regards this clone: The sequenced fragment ends 3 residues before the CDR3 boundary, so the rest is inferred from the germline J gene. The rearrangement links TRBV7-2 to TRBJ2-5; D not resolved. This CDR3 has 13 residues. The germline gives CDR1 SGHTA, CDR2 FQGNSA. Deletions cut 5 bases from V and 6 bases from J, with 13 bases between. CDR3 loop: CASSRLYNKTQYF. The sequenced part of the CDR3 DNA is TGTGCCAGCAGCCGTCTTTACAATAAGACC.

This clone was seen repeatedly, ten times or more. The read ends 3 residues shy of where the CDR3 ends; the end is completed using the germline J gene. The chain carries TRBV11-2 and TRBJ1-1, with D tentatively TRBD1 (6 bases). The CDR3 is 14 residues long. Per the germline V gene, CDR1 is SGHAT and CDR2 is FQNNGV. The V end was cut by 5 bases, the J end by 1 base, with 11 bases between. CDR3 bases read: TGTGCCAGCAGCATGGGAGGGGGGAACACTGAA. It is translated as CASSMGGGNTE. The full CDR3 protein reads CASSMGGGNTEAFF.

In this sample, this clone turned up many times. The sequence runs out 3 residues before the end of the CDR3; the remainder is reconstructed from the germline J gene. This sequence joins TRBV9 and TRBJ1-1, with D possibly being TRBD1 (6 bases). Per the germline V gene, CDR1 is SGDLS and CDR2 is YYNGEE. The V and J ends lost 0 bases and 3 bases respectively, with 12 bases between them. CDR3 size: 15 residues. The sequenced part of the CDR3 DNA is TGTGCCAGCAGCGTAGCAGGGGCGATGGACACTGAA. This sequence encodes CASSVAGAMDTE. The entire CDR3 protein reads CASSVAGAMDTEAFF.

This clone was found many times. The DNA read from the CDR3 is TGTGCCAGCAGTACACAGGGGGCGGACACTGAA. Protein sequence: CASSTQGADTE. The whole CDR3 sequence reads CASSTQGADTEAFF. V and J are TRBV2 and TRBJ1-1; 9 bases fit TRBD1. The CDR3 end lies 3 residues beyond the end of the read and is filled in from the germline J gene. The germline gives CDR1 SNHLY, CDR2 FYNNEI. The CDR3 runs to 14 residues. Trimming cost V 5 bases and J 3 bases; bases outside gene matches: 4.

Many counts were recorded for this clone. The observed sequence ends 3 residues before the CDR3 terminus, with the missing tail filled in from the germline J gene. The rearrangement links TRBV7-8 to TRBJ2-5, with a tentative D call TRBD1 (5 bases). The CDR3 spans 14 residues. Germline CDR1 SGHVS, CDR2 FQNEAQ. The V and J ends lost 5 bases and 1 base respectively, with 11 bases between them. The CDR3 reads CASSPRTGQETQYF. The part of the CDR3 DNA that was read is TGTGCCAGCAGCCCCAGAACAGGCCAAGAGACC.

This clone showed up many times. Coverage ceases 3 residues before the CDR3 finishes, and the germline J gene fills in the end. The chain recombines TRBV20-1 with TRBJ2-3; 14 bases map to TRBD2. Germline V CDR1 and CDR2: DFQATT, SNEGSKA (reference sequence). The ends lost 3 bases at V and 1 base at J; junction bases unmatched: 0. CDR3 length: 15 amino acids. CDR3 DNA, as far as it was read: TGCAGTGCTAGGGGACTAGCGGGAGGCACAGATACG. This gives the protein CSARGLAGGTDT. From start to end, the CDR3 is CSARGLAGGTDTQYF.

This clone occurred many times. The read halts 3 residues ahead of the CDR3 end, with the missing end drawn from the germline J gene. The chain joins TRBV20-1 to TRBJ2-3, with 7 bases lining up with TRBD1. The CDR3 has 13 residues. The germline V gene has CDR1 DFQATT and CDR2 SNEGSKA (reference sequence). Germline trimming cut 3 bases from V and 5 bases from J; bases unmatched to any gene: 5. The CDR3 sequence: CSASGQGVDTQYF. CDR3 DNA, as far as it was read: TGCAGTGCTAGTGGCCAGGGGGTAGATACG.

This clone was seen repeatedly, ten times or more. Sequencing ends 3 residues short of the CDR3 end; the germline J gene provides the rest. The chain is built from TRBV7-2 and TRBJ1-1; D unclear. Germline lookup yields CDR1 SGHTA and CDR2 FQGNSA. The CDR3 contains 14 residues. The CDR3 here is CASSFSRAPWEAFF. Partial CDR3 DNA: TGTGCCAGCAGCTTTAGTAGGGCCCCTTGGGAA.

Many counts were recorded for this clone. The sequenced part of the CDR3 DNA is TGTGCCAGCAGCCAGGACAGGGGAATTGACGAG. Its protein product is CASSQDRGIDE. The CDR3 as a whole reads CASSQDRGIDEQYF. The chain employs TRBV7-9 and TRBJ2-7; the match to TRBD1 covers 9 bases. The CDR3 goes on 3 residues after the read ends, and that part is filled in from the germline J gene. This CDR3 has 14 amino acids. The germline CDR1 and CDR2 sequences are SEHNR and FQNEAQ (reference sequence). Trimming removed 5 bases from V and 5 bases from J; junction bases left unmatched: 7.

This clone showed up many times. The read gets to within 3 residues of the CDR3 end, and the germline J gene fills in the rest. V gene TRBV19 combines with J gene TRBJ1-2; 12 bases are shared with TRBD1. With V trimmed by 5 bases and J by 7 bases, 5 bases remained unmatched. This CDR3 has 14 residues. Germline V gene data show CDR1 as LNHDA and CDR2 as SQIVND (reference sequence). CDR3 sequence reads: CASSAGTGGFGYTF. Incomplete CDR3 DNA: TGTGCCAGTAGTGCGGGGACAGGGGGCTTTGGC.

This clone occurred many times. Read data end 3 residues before the CDR3 end; the end is taken from the germline J gene. This sequence joins TRBV6-1 and TRBJ1-2, with 9 bases fitting TRBD1. The CDR3 runs to 15 residues. Germline values: CDR1 MNHNS, CDR2 SASEGT. The V segment lost 4 bases and the J segment 4 bases; nucleotides outside the gene matches: 7. The CDR3: CASSASRDRVYGYTF. The CDR3 DNA, read in part, is TGTGCCAGCAGTGCGTCCCGGGACAGGGTCTATGGC.

This clone was observed at least ten times. The CDR3 bases that were read are TGTGCCAGCTGGGAGGACAGGTTTTCCTACGAG. The encoded protein is CASWEDRFSYE. The CDR3, in full, reads CASWEDRFSYEQYF. V gene TRBV2 combines with J gene TRBJ2-7; a possible D gene is TRBD1 (7 bases). Read coverage stops 3 residues before the CDR3 terminus; the germline J gene supplies the remainder. The CDR3 is 14 amino acids. V gave up 8 bases and J gave up 1 base, with 15 bases separating them. The V gene's germline CDR1 is SNHLY and CDR2 FYNNEI.

This clone was seen repeatedly, ten times or more. The read terminates 3 residues before the CDR3 end, so the remaining end is supplied by the germline J gene. The J gene is TRBJ1-2, the V gene TRBV5-1; D gene ambiguous. V lost 1 base and J lost 0, with 10 bases in between. The CDR3 has 15 amino acids. The germline CDR1 and CDR2 sequences are SGHRS and YFSETQ. The chain's CDR3 is CASSLTSGTNYGYTF. Partial CDR3 DNA: TGCGCCAGCAGCTTGACTTCGGGGACTAACTATGGC.

This clone was seen repeatedly, ten times or more. The read is 3 residues too short to cover the CDR3 end, so that end is filled in from the germline J gene. The chain carries TRBV7-3 and TRBJ2-3, with 8 bases lining up with TRBD1. The V and J ends lost 1 base and 6 bases, in that order; junction bases with no gene match: 0. This CDR3 region has 13 residues. Germline V gene data show CDR1 as SGHTA and CDR2 as FQGTGA. This CDR3 reads CASSLNRGDTQYF. The covered CDR3 bases are TGTGCCAGCAGCTTAAACAGGGGGGATACG.